This TCR beta chain was documented in a study of blood T cell repertoires in COVID-19. V shed 4 bases, J shed 9 bases, and the junction held 11 bases outside the gene matches. Looked up from germline, CDR1 is MNHEY and CDR2 is SVGAGI. CDR3 size: 15 residues. Repertoires were generated with immunoSEQ multiplex PCR, while TCRdb's copy carries only in-frame clones and drops some. The sample consists of around 400,000 clones, over 75% of them appearing once. The sample consisted of PBMCs or T cells enriched from blood (not recorded which). The sequence was collected from a woman between 18 and 30 years old who had been exposed to COVID-19. This chain joins TRBV6-5 and TRBJ2-1, with 8 nucleotides matching TRBD2. The CDR3 DNA sequence: TGTGCCAGCAGTTCCGTCAATCGGGAGGGCCCTGAGCAGTTCTTC. Amino acid sequence: CASSSVNREGPEQFF.